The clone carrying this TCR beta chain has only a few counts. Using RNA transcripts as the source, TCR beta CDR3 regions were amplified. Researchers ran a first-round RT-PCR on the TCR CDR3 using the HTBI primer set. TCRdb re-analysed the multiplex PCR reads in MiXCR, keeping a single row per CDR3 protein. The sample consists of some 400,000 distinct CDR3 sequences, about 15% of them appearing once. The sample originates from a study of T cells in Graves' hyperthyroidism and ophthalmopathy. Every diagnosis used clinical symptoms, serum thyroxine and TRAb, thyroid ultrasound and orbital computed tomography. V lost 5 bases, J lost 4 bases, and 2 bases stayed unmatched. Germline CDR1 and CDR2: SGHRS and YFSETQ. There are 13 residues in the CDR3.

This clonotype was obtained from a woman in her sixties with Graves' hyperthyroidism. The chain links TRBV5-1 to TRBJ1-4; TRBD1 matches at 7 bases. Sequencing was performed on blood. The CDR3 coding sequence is TGCGCCAGCAGAGGGGACAGTAATGAAAAACTGTTTTTT. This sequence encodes CASRGDSNEKLFF.